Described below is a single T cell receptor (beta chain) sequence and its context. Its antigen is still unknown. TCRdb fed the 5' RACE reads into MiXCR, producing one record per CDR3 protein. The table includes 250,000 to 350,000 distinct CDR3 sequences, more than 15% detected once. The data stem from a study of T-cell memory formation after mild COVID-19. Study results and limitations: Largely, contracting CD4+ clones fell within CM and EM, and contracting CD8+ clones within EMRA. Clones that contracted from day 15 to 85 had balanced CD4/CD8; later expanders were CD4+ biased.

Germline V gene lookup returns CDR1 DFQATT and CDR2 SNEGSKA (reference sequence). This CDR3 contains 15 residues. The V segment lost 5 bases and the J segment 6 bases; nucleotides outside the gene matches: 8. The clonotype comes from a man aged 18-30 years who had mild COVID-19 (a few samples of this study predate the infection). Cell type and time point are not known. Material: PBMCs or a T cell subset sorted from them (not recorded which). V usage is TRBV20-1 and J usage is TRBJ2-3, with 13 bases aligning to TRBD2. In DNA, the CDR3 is TGCAGTGCTGGGGGGACTAGCGGGGTTCGGGATACGCAGTATTTT. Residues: CSAGGTSGVRDTQYF.